The following is a T cell receptor (beta chain) sequence with its context. What it binds is unknown. This record comes from a study of cytomegalovirus exposure and HLA in healthy donors. Study context: A prior study identified 120 million or so unique TCR beta sequences from 200 million or so T cells. Early on, a data release was issued that held 85 million to 95 million unique TCRs from HLA-typed donors. Study-level findings and limits: In vitro experiments confirmed that three CMV-associated chains were specific for CMV antigens. The study assumed roughly uniform donor sequencing depth for presence/absence analyses.

PCR was performed using 60 Vbeta and 13 Jbeta primers. Generated by immunoSEQ multiplex PCR, the TCRdb table keeps only in-frame clones and is missing some. The sample holds about 65,000 clones, approximately 78% seen once. The CDR3 consists of 14 residues. Germline V gives CDR1 SNHLY, CDR2 FYNNEI. Trimming took off 4 bases at V and 4 bases at J, with 13 bases between the two ends. Sample: PBMCs. This receptor was obtained from a girl aged 10 to 17 in good health and CMV-seropositive. The rearrangement joins TRBV2 to TRBJ1-2; TRBD1 might be the D (5 bases). The CDR3 DNA follows: TGTGCCAGCAGTGGGCAGGGTAATTCCTATGGCTACACCTTC. Translation: CASSGQGNSYGYTF.